These T cell receptor beta chains were read from a single sample in a study of early T cells in non-severe SARS-CoV-2 infection. MiXCR, run by TCRdb on the 5' RACE reads, gives a single entry per CDR3 protein. The sample shows about 98,000 distinct CDR3 sequences, around 14% of them seen only once. Sequencing was carried out using whole blood. The receptors were gathered from an adult who was a healthcare worker with PCR-confirmed SARS-CoV-2 infection or an uninfected control (not recorded which). CDR3s include the opening cysteine and the closing phenylalanine or tryptophan. The D gene is left open where the match is weak. Size values are once, few and many counts, or a class for expanded clones, and some rows have none.

>.|TRBJ2-3|TRBV7-3|TRBD2
TGTGCCAGCAGCTTAACGGGACTAGCGGGAGATACGCAGTATTTT
CASSLTGLAGDTQYF
>.|TRBJ1-1|TRBV13|TRBD1
TGTGCCAGCAGCTTTGGGACAGGGGGCGGGAACACTGAAGCTTTCTTT
CASSFGTGGGNTEAFF
>.|TRBJ2-1|TRBV5-1|.
TGCGCCAGCAGCTTGGCCGGGCTGAGAATGGGCAATGAGCAGTTCTTC
CASSLAGLRMGNEQFF
>few|TRBJ2-2|TRBV6-5|.
TGTGCCAGCAGTTACTCGAGTCTTCTGGGCGGGGAGCTGTTTTTT
CASSYSSLLGGELFF
>.|TRBJ1-1|TRBV11-3|.
TGTGCCAGCAGCTTAGATTCGGCGGTCAACACTGAAGCTTTCTTT
CASSLDSAVNTEAFF
>many|TRBJ2-7|TRBV7-9|.
TGTGCCAGCAGCTTGTCAGCCTACGAGCAGTACTTC
CASSLSAYEQYF
>.|TRBJ2-1|TRBV7-7|.
TGTGCCAGCAGCTTTTCTGCCGACAATGAGCAGTTCTTC
CASSFSADNEQFF
>few|TRBJ2-5|TRBV12-3/TRBV12-4|.
TGTGCCAGCAGTTCCCCGGGACCAATACAAGAGACCCAGTACTTC
CASSSPGPIQETQYF
>many|TRBJ2-7|TRBV10-3|TRBD1
TGTGCCATCAGTGCCTGGACAGGGTCCCACGAGCAGTACTTC
CAISAWTGSHEQYF
>.|TRBJ2-7|TRBV27|TRBD1
TGTGCCAGCACCTACCAGGGGGCTGGGAGCTACGAGCAGTACTTC
CASTYQGAGSYEQYF
>many|TRBJ2-7|TRBV11-2|.
TGTGCCAGCAGCCTTACTAGGAACGAGCAGTACTTC
CASSLTRNEQYF
>.|TRBJ2-1|TRBV4-2|TRBD2
TGTGCCAGCAGCCAAACCCAATCCCGGGACTATGCCTACAATGAGCAGTTCTTC
CASSQTQSRDYAYNEQFF
>many|TRBJ1-2|TRBV14|.
TGTGCCAGCAGCCAAGATAACCGAGTTCTCTATGGCTACACCTTC
CASSQDNRVLYGYTF
>.|TRBJ2-7|TRBV20-1|TRBD1
TGCAGTGCATGGACAGGGAGTTCCTACGAGCAGTACTTC
CSAWTGSSYEQYF
>.|TRBJ2-3|TRBV24-1|TRBD2
TGTGCCACCAGTGATTCCGGTTATAGCGGGATCGCAGATACGCAGTATTTT
CATSDSGYSGIADTQYF
>.|TRBJ1-5|TRBV27|TRBD1
TGTGCCAGCTCCGCCGGGACAGGGGGTTATCAGCCCCAGCATTTT
CASSAGTGGYQPQHF
>.|TRBJ2-2|TRBV7-9|TRBD1
TGTGCCAGTCGGACAGGGTCGGGCACCGGGGAGCTGTTTTTT
CASRTGSGTGELFF
>few|TRBJ2-7|TRBV12-3/TRBV12-4|.
TGTGCCAGCACCAACCGGGCCTTATACGAGCAGTACTTC
CASTNRALYEQYF
>.|TRBJ2-7|TRBV20-1|.
TGCAGTGCTAAGTACGGAGGGGGGGCCTACGAGCAGTACTTC
CSAKYGGGAYEQYF
>.|TRBJ2-7|TRBV20-1|.
TGCAGTGCTAGAGTAGTGCAGGGCAGGCTAGCCTACGAGCAGTACTTC
CSARVVQGRLAYEQYF
>.|TRBJ2-1|TRBV29-1|TRBD2
TGCAGCGTTTGGGGGGTAGCGGGAGTCGGGAATGAGCAGTTCTTC
CSVWGVAGVGNEQFF
>few|TRBJ1-2|TRBV20-1|TRBD1
TGCAGTGCCCGACAGGGGCGGACTGGCTACACCTTC
CSARQGRTGYTF
>many|TRBJ2-2|TRBV6-1|TRBD1
TGTGCCAGCCCCGACAGGGTGAACACCGGGGAGCTGTTTTTT
CASPDRVNTGELFF
>few|TRBJ2-3|TRBV5-1|TRBD1
TGCGCCAGCAGCTTCGACAGGGCGAGCACAGATACGCAGTATTTT
CASSFDRASTDTQYF
>.|TRBJ2-3|TRBV12-5|TRBD2
TGTGCTAGTGGTCCCGGACTAGCGGGAGCAGATACGCAGTATTTT
CASGPGLAGADTQYF
>few|TRBJ2-4|TRBV12-5|TRBD1
TGTGCTAGTGCCGAACAGGGGGCTGTCGCCAAAAACATTCAGTACTTC
CASAEQGAVAKNIQYF
>few|TRBJ2-1|TRBV7-8|TRBD2
TGTGCCAGCAGCTTAGGAGTAAGGACTAGCGGGTCCTACAATGAGCAGTTCTTC
CASSLGVRTSGSYNEQFF
>many|TRBJ1-2|TRBV7-2|.
TGTGCCAGCAGCCTCAACCGGGGAGACTATGGCTACACCTTC
CASSLNRGDYGYTF
>.|TRBJ2-7|TRBV12-3/TRBV12-4|.
TGTGCCAGCAGTTTACGACCAAGCGACGAGCAGTACTTC
CASSLRPSDEQYF
>few|TRBJ2-7|TRBV7-6|.
TGTGCCAGCAGCTCCACACCCCGGGACCGCCTATACGAGCAGTACTTC
CASSSTPRDRLYEQYF
>few|TRBJ2-1|TRBV9|TRBD2
TGTGCCAGCAGCGTAGTTTCCGGACTAGCGGAATACAATGAGCAGTTCTTC
CASSVVSGLAEYNEQFF
>.|TRBJ2-1|TRBV15|TRBD2
TGTGCCACCAGCAGAGGGGTCGAACTAGCGGGAGTGAAGCAGTTCTTC
CATSRGVELAGVKQFF
>.|TRBJ2-6|TRBV28|.
TGTGCCAGCAGAGCAGGGGAGGCAGGGGCCAACGTCCTGACTTTC
CASRAGEAGANVLTF
>many|TRBJ2-7|TRBV18|.
TGTGCCAGCTCACCACCGGGGACTTACGACTACGAGCAGTACTTC
CASSPPGTYDYEQYF
>.|TRBJ2-3|TRBV12-3/TRBV12-4|TRBD2
TGTGCCAGCAGTGGGACTAGCGGGAACCCAGATACGCAGTATTTT
CASSGTSGNPDTQYF
>many|TRBJ2-1|TRBV11-2|.
TGTGCCAGCAGAATAGCGGACTACAATGAGCAGTTCTTC
CASRIADYNEQFF
>few|TRBJ2-6|TRBV19|.
TGTGCCAGTAGTTCCAGAGGGGAAAAGGGGGCCAACGTCCTGACTTTC
CASSSRGEKGANVLTF
>few|TRBJ2-7|TRBV20-1|TRBD2
TGCAGTGCTAGAGATCTTAAGCGGGAGGGCGTCTACGAGCAGTACTTC
CSARDLKREGVYEQYF
>few|TRBJ2-1|TRBV27|TRBD1
TGTGCCAGCAGTCACCGGGACAGGGGCCTCGATGAGCAGTTCTTC
CASSHRDRGLDEQFF
>.|TRBJ1-2|TRBV6-1|TRBD1
TGTGCCAGCAGTGATTACTTTACCGTGACAGGGGAATCTGGCTACACCTTC
CASSDYFTVTGESGYTF
>few|TRBJ2-1|TRBV6-1|TRBD2
TGTGCCAGCAGTGAAGACTTTCGGGGGGATGAGCAGTTCTTC
CASSEDFRGDEQFF
>few|TRBJ2-1|TRBV2|TRBD1
TGTGCCAGCAAGCAGGACAGGGGTCCGAATGAGCAGTTCTTC
CASKQDRGPNEQFF
>many|TRBJ1-5|TRBV7-9|.
TGTGCCAGCAGCTGGAACAGTCCCAATCAGCCCCAGCATTTT
CASSWNSPNQPQHF
>few|TRBJ2-1|TRBV7-8|TRBD2
TGTGCCAGCAGCCCCCTCGGGGACGGGAGGGCCTACAATGAGCAGTTCTTC
CASSPLGDGRAYNEQFF
>few|TRBJ1-1|TRBV2|.
TGTGCCAGAGGGAGCAGGGCCACTGAAGCTTTCTTT
CARGSRATEAFF
>few|TRBJ1-5|TRBV12-3/TRBV12-4|.
TGTGCCAGCAGCCCAGGACAGCCTAATCAGCCCCAGCATTTT
CASSPGQPNQPQHF
>few|TRBJ2-1|TRBV10-3|.
TGTGCCATCAGTGAGTCAACTGCATTCTACAATGAGCAGTTCTTC
CAISESTAFYNEQFF
>.|TRBJ2-7|TRBV28|.
TGTGCCAGCAGATTAAGCTACGAGCAGTACTTC
CASRLSYEQYF
>.|TRBJ1-6|TRBV3-1|.
TGTGCCAGCAGCCGCGCCGGGACCGAGGGTTCACCCCTCCACTTT
CASSRAGTEGSPLHF
>.|TRBJ2-3|TRBV7-3|.
TGTGCCAGCAGCTTGGGCCGGGATCCAACCCCCTCTACGCAGTATTTT
CASSLGRDPTPSTQYF
>few|TRBJ2-3|TRBV19|TRBD2
TGTGCCAGTAGCGAGCGGGAGACAGATACGCAGTATTTT
CASSERETDTQYF
>.|TRBJ2-1|TRBV21-1|.
TGTGCCAGCAGTCGGGGACTAGCGGGAGACAATGAGCAGTTCTTC
CASSRGLAGDNEQFF
>few|TRBJ2-3|TRBV7-8|TRBD1
TGTGCCAGCATACGGGACAGACGCACAGATACGCAGTATTTT
CASIRDRRTDTQYF